The rows below give T cell receptor beta chains drawn from one sample of a study of shared clonotypes between healthy human individuals. The method was immunoSEQ multiplex PCR; TCRdb's version includes in-frame clones alone and lacks a portion of them. The sample has roughly 1,100,000 clones; under 80% are singletons. Sequencing was carried out using memory CD4+ T cells sorted from blood. The receptors stem from a man between 18 and 35 years old in good health. Each CDR3 is given with its conserved first and last residue. The D gene is left open where the match is weak. For some rows the clone size is stated as once, few or many, or as a class when expanded; others skip it.

clone_size	v_call	d_call	j_call	cdr3_nt	cdr3_aa
-	TRBV9	TRBD2	TRBJ2-5	TGTGCCAGCAGCGTGCAGAATAGCGGGGGTGGAGAGACCCAGTACTTC	CASSVQNSGGGETQYF
-	TRBV2	-	TRBJ1-6	TGTGCCAGCAGTGAGGGGACGCCGCCGGAGCCCCTCCACTTT	CASSEGTPPEPLHF
-	TRBV5-4	-	TRBJ2-7	TGTGCCAGCAGCTCGATCGGAACCCTCGAGCAGTACTTC	CASSSIGTLEQYF
-	TRBV11-2	-	TRBJ2-7	TGTGCCAGCAGCTTGGCACCCCCGGTCGAGCAGTACTTC	CASSLAPPVEQYF
-	TRBV28	-	TRBJ1-1	TGTGCCAGCAGTTTGACGAACTATGGCGCTGAAGCTTTCTTT	CASSLTNYGAEAFF
-	TRBV7-2	TRBD2	TRBJ2-7	TGTGCCAGCAGCCCCTCAGGGCTAGCGGTATACGAGCAGTACTTC	CASSPSGLAVYEQYF
many	TRBV10-1	TRBD2	TRBJ2-7	TGCGCCAGCGGCCCTAGCGGCTCCTACGAGCAGTACTTC	CASGPSGSYEQYF
-	TRBV2	-	TRBJ1-5	TGTGCCAGCAGCCTGGAGGATAGCAATCAGCCCCAGCATTTT	CASSLEDSNQPQHF
few	TRBV14	TRBD1	TRBJ1-1	TGTGCCAGCAGCCTCGGACAGGGGAACACTGAAGCTTTCTTT	CASSLGQGNTEAFF
-	TRBV7-2	-	TRBJ1-1	TGTGCGATGGCTAGTGGGGTCTGGGGAACTGAAGCTTTCTTT	CAMASGVWGTEAFF
-	TRBV2	-	TRBJ2-5	TGTGCCAGAGAAGAGGAGGGGGCGTGGGAGACCCAGTACTTC	CAREEEGAWETQYF
-	TRBV6-6	TRBD1	TRBJ2-6	TGTGCCAGCCGGGGACAGGGCTCTGGGGCCAACGTCCTGACTTTC	CASRGQGSGANVLTF
-	TRBV7-2	-	TRBJ1-6	TGTGCCAGCAGCTTCTCAGGCGCCGATAATTCACCCCTCCACTTT	CASSFSGADNSPLHF
-	TRBV10-3	-	TRBJ2-7	TGTGCCACGTCGGCCGACCCAGCGTCCTACGAGCAGTACTTC	CATSADPASYEQYF
-	TRBV27	-	TRBJ1-1	TGTGCCAGCAGCCCTGTAAAGAGGAACACTGAAGCTTTCTTT	CASSPVKRNTEAFF
many	TRBV10-1	TRBD1	TRBJ1-2	TGCGCCAGCAGTGAAGGGGGCAGCTATGGCTACACCTTC	CASSEGGSYGYTF
-	TRBV2	-	TRBJ1-5	TGTGCCAGCAGGTTTGGACGGGGGTATAGCAATCAGCCCCAGCATTTT	CASRFGRGYSNQPQHF
-	TRBV7-9	-	TRBJ1-5	TGTGCCAGGCGCCCCGACACGTCTCGACCGAGCAATCAGCCCCAGCATTTT	CARRPDTSRPSNQPQHF
-	TRBV4-1	-	TRBJ2-3	TGCGCCAGCAGCCCCCCGATGGATACGCAGTATTTT	CASSPPMDTQYF
-	TRBV6-1	-	TRBJ1-2	TGTGCCAGCAGTCCCAGAATAGGACAGAACTATGGCTACACCTTC	CASSPRIGQNYGYTF
-	TRBV5-1	-	TRBJ2-1	TGCGCCAGCAGCTTTACGGCAGGTGAGCAGTTCTTC	CASSFTAGEQFF
-	TRBV6-1	-	TRBJ1-6	TGTGCCAGCAGTGAACGACTTACGGGGGGAGATTCACCCCTCCACTTT	CASSERLTGGDSPLHF
-	TRBV30	-	TRBJ2-5	TGTGCCTGGACCGTGTGGGCAGAGACCCAGTACTTC	CAWTVWAETQYF
-	TRBV5-8	-	TRBJ2-1	TGTGCCAGCAGCTTGGGCTTATGGGGTGCCTACTCCTACAATGAGCAGTTCTTC	CASSLGLWGAYSYNEQFF
-	TRBV6-1	-	TRBJ1-2	TGTGCCAGCACTGAAGTGAGATCTTTGGGCTACACCTTC	CASTEVRSLGYTF
-	TRBV28	-	TRBJ1-1	TGTGCCAGCAGCGGTCCTATGAACACTGAAGCTTTCTTT	CASSGPMNTEAFF
-	TRBV5-5	TRBD1	TRBJ2-1	TGTGCCAGCAGCTCACAGGGGAGCTCCTACAATGAGCAGTTCTTC	CASSSQGSSYNEQFF
-	TRBV5-1	TRBD1	TRBJ2-5	TGCGCCAGCAGCTTGCCGTCAGGGGGCCGGGAGACCCAGTACTTC	CASSLPSGGRETQYF
-	TRBV30	TRBD1	TRBJ2-2	TGTGCCTGGAGTGTAAACAGGGGTAACACCGGGGAGCTGTTTTTT	CAWSVNRGNTGELFF
-	TRBV4-3	-	TRBJ2-6	TGCGCCAGCAGCCGAGATCGTCCTTCTGGGGCCAACGTCCTGACTTTC	CASSRDRPSGANVLTF
few	TRBV6-1	-	TRBJ1-6	TGTGCCAGCATGAGAGGAGAACATAATTCACCCCTCCACTTT	CASMRGEHNSPLHF
-	TRBV2	TRBD2	TRBJ2-5	TGTGCCAGCAGTGAAGCGCTTCAGGCTAGCGGGGGGGTTGAGACCCAGTACTTC	CASSEALQASGGVETQYF
-	TRBV7-8	-	TRBJ2-7	TGTGCCAGCAGCTTAGCGAATGGGCAGGGCCACGAGCAGTACTTC	CASSLANGQGHEQYF
once	TRBV7-6	-	TRBJ2-5	TGTGCCAGCACCCTCGGCCGCTATGGGGGGACCCAGTACTTC	CASTLGRYGGTQYF
-	TRBV6-1	-	TRBJ1-5	TGTGCCAGCAGTACCCGGACGGAACAGCCCCAGCATTTT	CASSTRTEQPQHF
-	TRBV4-1	-	TRBJ1-6	TGCGCCAGCAGCCAGGTTCTTGAGATGCCCCTCCACTTT	CASSQVLEMPLHF
-	TRBV5-1	-	TRBJ2-7	TGCGCCAGCAGCTTAGGCCAGAGAAGCCACGAGCAGTACTTC	CASSLGQRSHEQYF
-	TRBV4-2	-	TRBJ2-1	TGTGCCAGCAGCCAGGCCGAGGCGGGGGAGCAGTTCTTC	CASSQAEAGEQFF
-	TRBV9	-	TRBJ2-2	TGTGCCAGCAGCGTGCGACTACTGGACACCGGGGAGCTGTTTTTT	CASSVRLLDTGELFF
-	TRBV9	TRBD1	TRBJ1-1	TGTGCCAGCAGCCCGACAGGGATGAACACTGAAGCTTTCTTT	CASSPTGMNTEAFF
-	TRBV7-9	-	TRBJ2-3	TGTGCCAGCAGCCTTGAGGGTCTCACAGATACGCAGTATTTT	CASSLEGLTDTQYF
many	TRBV7-6	-	TRBJ2-1	TGTGCCAGCAGCTTAGTCGGGGGTAGCTCCTACAATGAGCAGTTCTTC	CASSLVGGSSYNEQFF
-	TRBV5-4	-	TRBJ2-2	TGTGCCAGCAGCCCGGGGACCGGTATTAACACCGGGGAGCTGTTTTTT	CASSPGTGINTGELFF
-	TRBV9	TRBD1	TRBJ1-2	TGTGCCAGCAGCGTCGACAGGGAAGGCTACACCTTC	CASSVDREGYTF
-	TRBV29-1	-	TRBJ2-3	TGCAGCGTTGAAACAGGACAGAGTCTCACAGATACGCAGTATTTT	CSVETGQSLTDTQYF
-	TRBV19	TRBD1	TRBJ1-3	TGTGCCAGTAGTATGAAGGCAGGGGGCCGCGGAAACACCATATATTTT	CASSMKAGGRGNTIYF
few	TRBV30	-	TRBJ1-1	TGTGCCTGGAGGGAAACCGGGCCAAACACTGAAGCTTTCTTT	CAWRETGPNTEAFF
-	TRBV29-1	TRBD1	TRBJ2-2	TGCAGCGTTGCTGCCGGGACAGCGAACACCGGGGAGCTGTTTTTT	CSVAAGTANTGELFF
-	TRBV19	-	TRBJ2-2	TGTGCCAGTTCATCGAACACCGGGGAGCTGTTTTTT	CASSSNTGELFF
-	TRBV19	-	TRBJ1-2	TGTGCCAGTACCAACCTCCCCGGGACTGCAGGTGGCTACACCTTC	CASTNLPGTAGGYTF
-	TRBV28	-	TRBJ1-1	TGTGCCAGCAGTTTATCGTCAGGGAGGGGAACTGAAGCTTTCTTT	CASSLSSGRGTEAFF
-	TRBV30	TRBD1	TRBJ2-6	TGTGCCTGGAGTGTGGGGACAGGGCTACTTAGGGCCAACGTCCTGACTTTC	CAWSVGTGLLRANVLTF